A single sample is the source of the 17 T cell receptor beta chains below, sequenced in a study of shared clonotypes between healthy human individuals. The protocol was immunoSEQ multiplex PCR, while the TCRdb copy is restricted to in-frame clones and leaves out a portion. The sample has about 2.3 million clones, roughly 92% seen once; the top ten hold 0.37%. Sample: naive CD4+ T cells from PBMCs. The subset is: CD45RA+ positively selected. The origin of the receptors is a man younger than 30 in good health. Some clones in this sample may be carry-over from other donors' samples.

The genes are TRBV18 and TRBJ2-5; a possible D gene is TRBD2 (5 bases). Trimming shortened V by 3 bases and J by 5 bases, and 10 bases separated the two germline ends. Germline CDR1 reads KGHSH; CDR2 reads LQKENI. This CDR3 has 13 residues. CDR3 residues: CASSPTEVETQYF. The CDR3 bases are TGTGCCAGCTCACCTACGGAGGTGGAGACCCAGTACTTC.

This clone was seen a handful of times. V and J are TRBV5-1 and TRBJ1-1; D perhaps matches TRBD1 (5 bases). Trimming removed 8 bases from V and 6 bases from J, with 17 bases in between. Germline V gene lookup returns CDR1 SGHRS and CDR2 YFSETQ. This CDR3 region has 13 residues. The DNA for the CDR3 is TGCGCCAGTTACCGGGACGGCTATTCTGAAGCTTTCTTT. Its translation is CASYRDGYSEAFF.

The CDR3, as DNA: TGTGCCAGCAAACAGGGAGGTTCGTTCGGCGAGCAGTACTTC. Residues: CASKQGGSFGEQYF. The chain employs TRBV6-5 and TRBJ2-7, with D perhaps being TRBD1 or TRBD2 (6 bases each). The germline V gene has CDR1 MNHEY and CDR2 SVGAGI. V dropped 7 bases and J dropped 6 bases, with 19 bases sitting between them. The CDR3 contains 14 residues.

The CDR3 nucleotides are TGTGCCAGCAGCCTAGAGAACCGGGCGACAGGTCACAATCAGCCCCAGCATTTT. Translating it yields CASSLENRATGHNQPQHF. The chain uses TRBV27 and TRBJ1-5; possibly TRBD1 for D (6 bases). The V end was cut by 6 bases, the J end by 3 bases, with 24 bases between. Germline-derived CDR1 and CDR2 are MNHEY and SMNVEV (reference sequence). The CDR3 loop spans 18 amino acids.

The V gene is TRBV5-6, the J gene TRBJ2-7; D gene unclear. CDR1 is SGHDT, CDR2 YYEEEE, per germline. This CDR3 region has 15 residues. V was pared by 1 base and J by 2 bases, with 13 bases between. The CDR3 spells CASSLFTSQAYEQYF. The CDR3 nucleotides read TGTGCCAGCAGCTTGTTCACTTCTCAGGCCTACGAGCAGTACTTC.

The rearrangement uses TRBV6-5 and TRBJ2-1; 9 positions match TRBD1. This CDR3 has 13 residues. In germline, CDR1 is MNHEY, CDR2 SVGAGI. Trimming at V came to 6 bases and at J to 7 bases, leaving 4 bases not matched to a gene. This CDR3 reads CASRGTGTNEQFF. The CDR3 region has the DNA TGTGCCAGCAGGGGGACAGGGACGAATGAGCAGTTCTTC.

This rearrangement joins TRBV6-1 to TRBJ2-1; 8 bases agree with TRBD1. This CDR3 has 15 residues. Germline trimming cut 10 bases from V and 9 bases from J; bases unmatched to any gene: 17. CDR1 and CDR2 (germline): MNHNS, SASEGT. The CDR3 is CATTGQGFLRSEQFF. The CDR3 region has the DNA TGTGCCACCACTGGACAGGGTTTTCTCAGAAGTGAGCAGTTCTTC.

V is TRBV7-9 and J is TRBJ1-1; maybe TRBD1 (5 bases). Trimming cost V 7 bases and J 1 base, with 13 bases left between them. The CDR3 is 14 residues long. Germline V gene sequence: CDR1 SEHNR, CDR2 FQNEAQ (reference sequence). For the CDR3, the DNA is TGTGCCAGCACCCAGACAGCCTGGAACACTGAAGCTTTCTTT. Translation gives CASTQTAWNTEAFF.

The V gene is TRBV5-1, the J gene TRBJ2-1; D not resolved. Germline loops: CDR1 SGHRS, CDR2 YFSETQ. The CDR3 length is 12 residues. Trimming cost V 0 bases and J 10 bases, with 8 bases left between them. CDR3 loop: CASSLVDREQFF. CDR3 sequence (DNA): TGCGCCAGCAGCTTGGTTGATCGGGAGCAGTTCTTC.

V gene TRBV6-4 combines with J gene TRBJ1-6; D uncertain. There are 13 residues in the CDR3. CDR1 and CDR2 (germline): MRHNA, SNTAGT. Between the trimmed V and J ends, which lost 3 bases and 9 bases, there was a span of 9 bases. The CDR3 DNA is TGTGCCAGCAGTGAGATAGAGGGTTCACCCCTCCACTTT. It specifies CASSEIEGSPLHF.

This clone appeared once. The sample carries other DNA sequences with the same CDR3. The genes are TRBV29-1 and TRBJ1-3; D unclear. With 6 bases removed from V and 0 bases from J, the gap between germline ends came to 9 bases. This CDR3 has 13 residues. Germline V gene sequence: CDR1 SQVTM, CDR2 ANQGSEA. This CDR3 reads CSVEALSGNTIYF. The CDR3 region has the DNA TGCAGCGTAGAGGCTCTCTCTGGAAACACCATATATTTT. The variable domain in full, completed from reference TRBV29-1 and TRBJ1-3, reads SAVISQKPSRDICQRGTSLTIQCQVDSQVTMMFWYRQQPGQSLTLIATANQGSEATYESGFVIDKFPISRPNLTFSTLTVSNMSPEDSSIYLCSVEALSGNTIYFGEGSWLTVV.

The chain uses TRBV29-1 and TRBJ2-5; D call uncertain. Germline values: CDR1 SQVTM, CDR2 ANQGSEA. CDR3 length equals 13 residues. Trimming left V 4 bases short and J 9 bases short, with 18 bases between. Written as DNA, the CDR3 is TGCAGCGTTGGGTCATCCTCCCCGGACCCCCAGTACTTC. As protein: CSVGSSSPDPQYF. The whole variable domain, filled in from reference TRBV29-1 and TRBJ2-5, reads SAVISQKPSRDICQRGTSLTIQCQVDSQVTMMFWYRQQPGQSLTLIATANQGSEATYESGFVIDKFPISRPNLTFSTLTVSNMSPEDSSIYLCSVGSSSPDPQYFGPGTRLLVL.

The rearrangement uses TRBV4-1 and TRBJ2-7; D is possibly TRBD1 (5 bases). Per germline, CDR1 MGHRA and CDR2 YSYEKL. Trimming took off 3 bases at V and 4 bases at J, with 19 bases between the two ends. The CDR3 is made up of 16 amino acids. In nucleotides, the CDR3 is TGCGCCAGCAGCCAGGGTAGACAGAACAAAGCGTACGAGCAGTACTTC. Protein product: CASSQGRQNKAYEQYF.

In this sample, this clone turned up a few times. The chain joins TRBV7-9 to TRBJ1-5, with D hard to call. The V gene lost 7 bases and the J gene lost 7 bases, with 14 bases spanning the gap. Germline assignment: CDR1 SEHNR and CDR2 FQNEAQ (reference sequence). The CDR3 totals 13 residues. CDR3 sequence reads: CASTPSGGQPQHF. CDR3 DNA: TGTGCCAGCACCCCCTCTGGAGGACAGCCCCAGCATTTT.

The chain carries TRBV7-2 and TRBJ2-5; D ambiguous. The CDR3 has 14 amino acids. V was trimmed by 2 bases and J by 2 bases, leaving 9 bases between them. Looked up from germline, CDR1 is SGHTA and CDR2 is FQGNSA. The CDR3 bases are TGTGCCAGCAGCTTAAACGTAAGACAAGAGACCCAGTACTTC. Its protein product is CASSLNVRQETQYF.

The V call is TRBV7-9, the J call TRBJ1-5; D remains ambiguous. The germline V and J ends were trimmed by 0 bases and 6 bases, with 9 bases remaining between them. The CDR3 is 14 amino acids. Germline assignment: CDR1 SEHNR and CDR2 FQNEAQ (reference sequence). Here the CDR3 DNA reads TGTGCCAGCAGCTTAGCCGGAGGGTTTCAGCCCCAGCATTTT. Protein: CASSLAGGFQPQHF.

V is TRBV5-4 and J is TRBJ2-2; D is unresolved. V shed 0 bases and J shed 5 bases, with 5 bases lying between them. The CDR3 totals 13 residues. CDR1 is SGHNT, CDR2 YYREEE, per germline (reference sequence). The CDR3: CASSLGFTGELFF. Here the CDR3 DNA reads TGTGCCAGCAGCTTGGGTTTTACCGGGGAGCTGTTTTTT.